The entry that follows covers one TCR beta chain sequence. There are 14 residues in the CDR3. V lost 5 bases, J lost 3 bases, and 7 bases stayed unmatched. From germline, CDR1 is SEHNR and CDR2 FQNEAQ (reference sequence). The sample originates from a study of blood T cell repertoires in COVID-19. About the research overall: Specimens from acute and convalescent COVID-19 originated in the United States, Italy and Spain.

Original processing methods: Amplification of reference gene primers provided the estimated nucleated cell counts. Here immunoSEQ multiplex PCR was the method, and the copy in TCRdb shows in-frame clones only, minus some. V and J calls and clone size are as listed in that table; D and trimming were resolved from the DNA. The data hold roughly 63,000 clones, with roughly 80% observed a single time. The sample comprised peripheral blood. This TCR was sampled from a human donor in a cohort sampled during active COVID-19. This rearrangement joins TRBV7-9 to TRBJ2-7, with TRBD1 matching 7 bases. CDR3 loop: CASSPKGTVYEQYF. The DNA for the CDR3 is TGTGCCAGCAGCCCTAAGGGGACAGTCTACGAGCAGTACTTC.